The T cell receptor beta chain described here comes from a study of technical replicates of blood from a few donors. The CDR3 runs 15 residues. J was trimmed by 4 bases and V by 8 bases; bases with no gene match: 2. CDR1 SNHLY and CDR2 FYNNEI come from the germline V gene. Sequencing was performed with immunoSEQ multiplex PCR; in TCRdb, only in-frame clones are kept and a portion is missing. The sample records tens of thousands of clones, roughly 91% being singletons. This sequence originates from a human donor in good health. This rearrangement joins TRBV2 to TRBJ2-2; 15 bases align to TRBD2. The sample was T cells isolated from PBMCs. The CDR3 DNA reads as TGTGCCAGCGGACTAGCGGGGGGGCCCACCGGGGAGCTGTTTTTT. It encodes CASGLAGGPTGELFF.